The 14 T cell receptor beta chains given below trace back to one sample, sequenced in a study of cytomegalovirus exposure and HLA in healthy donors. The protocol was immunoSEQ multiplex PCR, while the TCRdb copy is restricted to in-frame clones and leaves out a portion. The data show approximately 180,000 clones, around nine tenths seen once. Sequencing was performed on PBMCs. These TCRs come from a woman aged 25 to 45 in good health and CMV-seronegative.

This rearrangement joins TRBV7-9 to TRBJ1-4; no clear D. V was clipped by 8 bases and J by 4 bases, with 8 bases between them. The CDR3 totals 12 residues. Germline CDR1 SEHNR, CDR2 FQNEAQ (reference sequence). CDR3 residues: CASGGLNEKLFF. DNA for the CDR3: TGTGCCAGCGGTGGGCTTAATGAAAAACTGTTTTTT.

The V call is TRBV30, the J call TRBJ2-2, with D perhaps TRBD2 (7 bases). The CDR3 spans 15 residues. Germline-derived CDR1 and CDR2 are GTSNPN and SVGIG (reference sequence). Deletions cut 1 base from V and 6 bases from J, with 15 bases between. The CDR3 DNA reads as TGTGCCTGGAGTGCCTCATTAGGGGGGGCCGGGGAGCTGTTTTTT. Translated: CAWSASLGGAGELFF.

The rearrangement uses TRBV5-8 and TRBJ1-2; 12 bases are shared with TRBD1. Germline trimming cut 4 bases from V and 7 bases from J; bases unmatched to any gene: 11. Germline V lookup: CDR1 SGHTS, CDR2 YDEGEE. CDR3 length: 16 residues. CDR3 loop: CASSQTGQGALIGYTF. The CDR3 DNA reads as TGTGCCAGCAGCCAAACGGGACAGGGGGCATTAATTGGCTACACCTTC. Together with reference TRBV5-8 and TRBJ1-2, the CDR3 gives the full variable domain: EAGVTQSPTHLIKTRGQQATLRCSPISGHTSVYWYQQALGLGLQFLLWYDEGEERNRGNFPPRFSGRQFPNYSSELNVNALELEDSALYLCASSQTGQGALIGYTFGSGTRLTVV.

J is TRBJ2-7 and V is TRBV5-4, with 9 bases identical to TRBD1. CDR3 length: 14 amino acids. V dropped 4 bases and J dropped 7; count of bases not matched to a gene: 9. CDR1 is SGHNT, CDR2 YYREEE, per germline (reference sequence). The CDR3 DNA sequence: TGTGCCAGCAGCCAGGACAGGGGCCTTTGGGAGCAGTACTTC. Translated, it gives CASSQDRGLWEQYF.

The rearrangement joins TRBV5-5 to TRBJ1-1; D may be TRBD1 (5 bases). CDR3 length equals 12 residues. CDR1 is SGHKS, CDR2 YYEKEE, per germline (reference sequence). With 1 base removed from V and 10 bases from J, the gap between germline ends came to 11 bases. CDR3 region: CASSLLGGVAFF. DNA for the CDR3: TGTGCCAGCAGCTTGCTTGGGGGGGTAGCTTTCTTT.

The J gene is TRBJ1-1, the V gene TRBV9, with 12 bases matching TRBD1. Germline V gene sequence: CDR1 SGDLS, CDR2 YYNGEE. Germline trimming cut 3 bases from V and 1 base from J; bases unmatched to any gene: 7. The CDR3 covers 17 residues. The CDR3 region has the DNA TGTGCCAGCAGCGGGGGACAGGGGGCAACCCCGAACACTGAAGCTTTCTTT. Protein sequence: CASSGGQGATPNTEAFF.

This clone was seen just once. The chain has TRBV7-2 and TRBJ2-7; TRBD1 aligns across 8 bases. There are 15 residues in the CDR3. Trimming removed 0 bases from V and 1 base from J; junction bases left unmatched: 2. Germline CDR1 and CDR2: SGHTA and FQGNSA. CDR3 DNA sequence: TGTGCCAGCAGCTTAGCGGGACAGGTGTCCTACGAGCAGTACTTC. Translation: CASSLAGQVSYEQYF.

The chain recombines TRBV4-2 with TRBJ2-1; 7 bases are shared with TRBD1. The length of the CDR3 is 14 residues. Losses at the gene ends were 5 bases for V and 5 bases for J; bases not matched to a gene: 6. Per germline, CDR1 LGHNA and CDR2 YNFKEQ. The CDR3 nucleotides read TGTGCCAGCAGCTGGGTAGGGGGCAACAATGAGCAGTTCTTC. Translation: CASSWVGGNNEQFF.

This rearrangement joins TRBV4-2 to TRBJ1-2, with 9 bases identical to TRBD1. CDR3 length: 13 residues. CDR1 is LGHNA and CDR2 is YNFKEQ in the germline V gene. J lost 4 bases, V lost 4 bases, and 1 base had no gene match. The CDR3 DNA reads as TGTGCCAGCAGCCGGGACAGGGTCTATGGCTACACCTTC. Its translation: CASSRDRVYGYTF.

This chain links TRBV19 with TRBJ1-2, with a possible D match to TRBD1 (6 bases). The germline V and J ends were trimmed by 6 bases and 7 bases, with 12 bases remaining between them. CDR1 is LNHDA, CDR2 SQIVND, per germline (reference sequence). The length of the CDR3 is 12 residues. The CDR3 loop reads CASSKQGGGYTF. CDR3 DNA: TGTGCCAGTAGCAAACAGGGCGGTGGCTACACCTTC.

The CDR3 sequence: CASRPSSPYGYTF. The CDR3 bases are TGTGCCAGCAGGCCATCGAGCCCTTATGGCTACACCTTC. The chain couples TRBV27 to TRBJ1-2; D unresolved. This CDR3 comprises 13 residues. Germline-derived CDR1 and CDR2 are MNHEY and SMNVEV (reference sequence). Trimming pared 6 bases from V and 5 bases from J, leaving 13 bases between.

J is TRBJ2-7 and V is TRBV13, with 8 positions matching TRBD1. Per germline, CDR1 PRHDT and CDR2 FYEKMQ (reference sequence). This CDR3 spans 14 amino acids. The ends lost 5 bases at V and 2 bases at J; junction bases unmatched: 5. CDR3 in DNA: TGTGCCAGCAGCGAGACAGGGGACACCTACGAGCAGTACTTC. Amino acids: CASSETGDTYEQYF.

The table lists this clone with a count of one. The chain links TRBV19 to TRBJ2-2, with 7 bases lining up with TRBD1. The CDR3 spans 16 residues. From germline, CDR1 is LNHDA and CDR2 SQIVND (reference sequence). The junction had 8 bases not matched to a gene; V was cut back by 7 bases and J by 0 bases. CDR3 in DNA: TGTGCCAGTACCGCCATGGGGACAGCGAACACCGGGGAGCTGTTTTTT. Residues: CASTAMGTANTGELFF.

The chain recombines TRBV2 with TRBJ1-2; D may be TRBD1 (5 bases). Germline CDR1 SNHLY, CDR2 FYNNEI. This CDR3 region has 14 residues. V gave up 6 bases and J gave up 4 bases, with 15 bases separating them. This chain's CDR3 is CASRGLGGSYGYTF. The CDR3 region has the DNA TGTGCCAGCAGGGGGCTCGGGGGGAGCTATGGCTACACCTTC.